This T cell receptor (beta chain) originates from a study of Ad26.COV2.S vaccination and SARS-CoV-2 variants. Study overall: The trial was COV1001 and the donor's arm was Ad26.COV2.S. Into the muscle, Ad26.COV2.S was dosed once or twice, 56 days apart.

Comments on this clone: Its cognate antigen is unknown.

Clones were sequenced by immunoSEQ multiplex PCR, and TCRdb holds only the in-frame ones, with some missing. The data contain about 320,000 clones, about 85% of them singletons. Study-level results: Participants given vaccine showed non-spike TCR breadth similar to that of placebo recipients.

Specified treatment: some 20 received Ad26.COV2.S at low or high dose, single or two shots; 5 received placebo; per-sample allocation not given. The samples date from day 63 after the first vaccine or placebo injection. An Ad26 vector carrying the Wuhan-strain SARS-CoV-2 spike served as the vaccine. The specimen was peripheral blood, collected in a trial of Ad26.COV2.S vaccine versus placebo. This TCR was recovered from a person aged 18-65 years who received the Ad26.COV2.S COVID-19 vaccine or a placebo.

The DNA for the CDR3 is TGCGCCAGCAGCTTGACAATACTCAATGAGCAGTTCTTC. Protein sequence: CASSLTILNEQFF. V is TRBV5-1 and J is TRBJ2-1; no definite D call. The CDR3 spans 13 residues. V gave up 1 base and J gave up 6 bases, with 8 bases separating them. Germline V gene data show CDR1 as SGHRS and CDR2 as YFSETQ.